The 15 T cell receptor beta chains below all came from one sample that was sequenced in a study of hypomethylating agent response in myelodysplastic syndrome. Repertoires were generated with immunoSEQ multiplex PCR, while TCRdb's copy carries only in-frame clones and drops some. The sample contains some 5,000 clones, approximately 87% of which appear only once. The sequences come from bone marrow, collected before or after starting hypomethylating agent treatment for myelodysplastic syndrome (not recorded which). The source of these receptors is a human donor with myelodysplastic syndrome.

This rearrangement joins TRBV5-4 to TRBJ2-1; perhaps TRBD2 as D (8 bases). The CDR3 runs to 14 residues. V dropped 0 bases and J dropped 9 bases, with 13 bases sitting between them. Germline loops: CDR1 SGHNT, CDR2 YYREEE (reference sequence). CDR3 region: CASSLEAGDSEQFF. The CDR3 nucleotides are TGTGCCAGCAGCTTGGAAGCGGGGGACAGTGAGCAGTTCTTC.

The genes are TRBV29-1 and TRBJ2-3, with 10 positions matching TRBD2. The CDR3 totals 16 residues. From germline, CDR1 is SQVTM and CDR2 ANQGSEA. J lost 5 bases, V lost 0 bases, and 8 bases had no gene match. The CDR3 here is CSVEDLQLAGRDTQYF. The CDR3 bases are TGCAGCGTTGAAGATCTTCAACTAGCGGGGAGAGATACGCAGTATTTT.

The chain couples TRBV11-2 to TRBJ1-2; the D is unclear. V was trimmed by 3 bases and J by 4 bases, leaving 12 bases between them. The CDR3 loop spans 14 amino acids. Germline V gene sequence: CDR1 SGHAT, CDR2 FQNNGV. In DNA form, the CDR3 reads TGTGCCAGCAGCTTGGGATCTACTAGCTATGGCTACACCTTC. Its translation: CASSLGSTSYGYTF.

The CDR3 nucleotides read TGTGCCAGCAGTGTAGATGGTAACGGTGAAAAACTGTTTTTT. This sequence encodes CASSVDGNGEKLFF. The gene calls are TRBV6-1 and TRBJ1-4; D call uncertain. Germline V gene data show CDR1 as MNHNS and CDR2 as SASEGT. The CDR3 spans 14 residues. V was trimmed by 4 bases and J by 7 bases, leaving 13 bases between them.

This chain's CDR3 is CASSSGQYTGELFF. The CDR3 DNA reads as TGTGCCAGCAGCTCGGGACAGTACACCGGGGAGCTGTTTTTT. V is TRBV11-2 and J is TRBJ2-2, with 7 bases that match TRBD1. The CDR3 sequence is 14 residues long. Germline V gene sequence: CDR1 SGHAT, CDR2 FQNNGV. Trimming cost V 4 bases and J 3 bases; bases outside gene matches: 2. Filled out from reference TRBV11-2 and TRBJ2-2, the complete variable domain reads EAGVAQSPRYKIIEKRQSVAFWCNPISGHATLYWYQQILGQGPKLLIQFQNNGVVDDSQLPKDRFSAERLKGVDSTLKIQPAKLEDSAVYLCASSSGQYTGELFFGEGSRLTVL.

The chain has TRBV20-1 and TRBJ1-1; D uncertain. Trimming pared 6 bases from V and 1 base from J, leaving 6 bases between. CDR1 is DFQATT, CDR2 SNEGSKA, per germline (reference sequence). The CDR3 runs 11 residues. CDR3 region: CSATQNTEAFF. The CDR3 bases are TGCAGTGCGACTCAGAACACTGAAGCTTTCTTT.

The rearrangement uses TRBV29-1 and TRBJ2-1; 10 bases are a match to TRBD1. Germline V gene sequence: CDR1 SQVTM, CDR2 ANQGSEA. This CDR3 spans 17 amino acids. V lost 1 base to trimming and J lost 2 bases; unmatched junction nucleotides: 8. CDR3 in DNA: TGCAGCGTTGAAGGACTCCCGGGACAGGGGACCTACAATGAGCAGTTCTTC. Its protein product is CSVEGLPGQGTYNEQFF.

The chain has TRBV13 and TRBJ2-7; 10 nucleotides line up with TRBD1. V lost 4 bases, J lost 2 bases, and 2 bases stayed unmatched. The CDR3 spans 14 residues. CDR1 and CDR2 (germline): PRHDT, FYEKMQ (reference sequence). CDR3 region: CASSSGTGAYEQYF. In nucleotides, the CDR3 is TGTGCCAGCAGCTCGGGGACAGGGGCCTACGAGCAGTACTTC. The full variable domain, with the rest looked up from reference TRBV13 and TRBJ2-7, is AAGVIQSPRHLIKEKRETATLKCYPIPRHDTVYWYQQGPGQDPQFLISFYEKMQSDKGSIPDRFSAQQFSDYHSELNMSSLELGDSALYFCASSSGTGAYEQYFGPGTRLTVT.

The CDR3 region has the DNA TGTGCCAGTAGTATAGCGGCGACTTCCTACAATGAGCAGTTCTTC. Protein sequence: CASSIAATSYNEQFF. This chain connects TRBV19 to TRBJ2-1; D gene uncertain. This CDR3 is built from 15 residues. In germline, CDR1 is LNHDA, CDR2 SQIVND (reference sequence). V lost 1 base and J 1 base, leaving 8 bases between the germline ends.

The chain uses TRBV9 and TRBJ2-3, with D tentatively TRBD2 (5 bases). This CDR3 contains 13 residues. Germline V gene lookup returns CDR1 SGDLS and CDR2 YYNGEE. V lost 3 bases and J lost 4, with 9 bases in between. CDR3 DNA: TGTGCCAGCAGCGCCCGGCGGGCAGATACGCAGTATTTT. Translated: CASSARRADTQYF. Supplemented by reference TRBV9 and TRBJ2-3, the full variable domain reads DSGVTQTPKHLITATGQRVTLRCSPRSGDLSVYWYQQSLDQGLQFLIQYYNGEERAKGNILERFSAQQFPDLHSELNLSSLELGDSALYFCASSARRADTQYFGPGTRLTVL.

The chain links TRBV2 to TRBJ1-2, with a tentative D call TRBD1 (5 bases). V was trimmed by 3 bases and J by 3 bases, leaving 8 bases between them. This CDR3 region has 13 residues. CDR1 and CDR2 from the germline V gene are SNHLY and FYNNEI. CDR3 sequence (DNA): TGTGCCAGCAGTGAGGCAGGGCACTATGGCTACACCTTC. Its protein is CASSEAGHYGYTF.

The chain employs TRBV2 and TRBJ2-3; TRBD1 or TRBD2 may be the D gene (5 bases each). The germline V gene encodes CDR1 SNHLY and CDR2 FYNNEI. The CDR3 is 11 amino acids. V lost 3 bases to trimming and J lost 9 bases, with 7 bases between them. CDR3 in amino acids: CASSDGGTQYF. The DNA of the CDR3 is TGTGCCAGCAGTGATGGGGGAACGCAGTATTTT.

The chain joins TRBV5-6 to TRBJ2-7; 7 positions agree with TRBD1. The germline V gene has CDR1 SGHDT and CDR2 YYEEEE. The CDR3 loop spans 14 amino acids. After removal of 0 bases from V and 6 bases from J, the junction contained 6 bases not matched to a gene. The CDR3 coding sequence is TGTGCCAGCAGCTTGGGCCAGGGGGAACCCGAGCAGTACTTC. Its translation is CASSLGQGEPEQYF.

The rearrangement links TRBV5-1 to TRBJ2-5; D assignment may be TRBD1 or TRBD2 (5 bases each). The V and J ends lost 5 bases and 2 bases respectively, with 19 bases between them. CDR1 SGHRS and CDR2 YFSETQ come from the germline V gene. The CDR3 totals 16 residues. CDR3 sequence (DNA): TGCGCCAGCAGGTCGCCCCCGGGACGCTCACAAGAGACCCAGTACTTC. Translation gives CASRSPPGRSQETQYF.

In nucleotides, the CDR3 is TGTGCCAGTAGTTTGGGGACAGGGACTGGCACAGATACGCAGTATTTT. Protein sequence: CASSLGTGTGTDTQYF. The rearrangement joins TRBV19 to TRBJ2-3; 9 bases align to TRBD1. In germline, CDR1 is LNHDA, CDR2 SQIVND (reference sequence). The CDR3 extends over 16 amino acids. The J segment lost 1 base and the V segment lost 5 bases, leaving 7 bases of the junction unmatched.